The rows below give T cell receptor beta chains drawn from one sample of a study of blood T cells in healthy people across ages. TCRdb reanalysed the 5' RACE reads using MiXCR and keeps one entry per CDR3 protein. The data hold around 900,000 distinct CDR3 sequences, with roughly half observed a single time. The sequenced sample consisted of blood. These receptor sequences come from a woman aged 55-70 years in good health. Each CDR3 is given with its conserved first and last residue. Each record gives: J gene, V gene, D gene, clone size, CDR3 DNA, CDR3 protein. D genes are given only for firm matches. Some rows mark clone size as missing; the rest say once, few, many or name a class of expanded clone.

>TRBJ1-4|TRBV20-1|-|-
TGCAGTGCTAGGATTGGGAATACTAATGAAAAACTGTTTTTT
CSARIGNTNEKLFF
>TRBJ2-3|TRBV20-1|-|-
TGCAGTGCTAGAGATTCTATTCCCCGTCGTAACACAGATAGGCAGTATTTT
CSARDSIPRRNTDRQYF
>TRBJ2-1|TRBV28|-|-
TGTGCCAGCAGTTTGTGGGGGGAGAGAGAGTTCTTC
CASSLWGEREFF
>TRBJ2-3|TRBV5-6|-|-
TGTGCCAGCAGCTTTCTGGGGATGGGGTCATGGGACACAGATACGCAGTATTTT
CASSFLGMGSWDTDTQYF
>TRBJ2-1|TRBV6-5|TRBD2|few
TGTGCCAGCAGGGGGTTAGCGGGAGGCCCTTACAATGAGCAGTTCTTC
CASRGLAGGPYNEQFF
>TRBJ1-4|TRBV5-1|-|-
TGCGCCAGCAGCTTGTCGTACGCAACTAATGAAAAACTGTTTTTT
CASSLSYATNEKLFF
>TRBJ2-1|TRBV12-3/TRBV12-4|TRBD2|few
TGTGCCAGCAGTTTATGGGTAGCGGGAGTCGGCAATGAGCAGTTCTTC
CASSLWVAGVGNEQFF
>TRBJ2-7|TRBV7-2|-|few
TGTGCCAGCAGCATCATGGGGAGGCCTCGACACGAGCAGTACTTC
CASSIMGRPRHEQYF
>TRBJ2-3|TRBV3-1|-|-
TGTGCCAGCAGCCCATCAAGGTTAGCAGATACGCAGTATTTT
CASSPSRLADTQYF
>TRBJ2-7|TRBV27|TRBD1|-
TGTGCCAGCACTTCCCGCGGACAGGGGGCTTCGTACGAGCAGTACTTC
CASTSRGQGASYEQYF
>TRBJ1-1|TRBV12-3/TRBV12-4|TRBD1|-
TGTGCCAGCAGTTTCCGGGACAGCGGGGGTGAAGCTTTCTTT
CASSFRDSGGEAFF
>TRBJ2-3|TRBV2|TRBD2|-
TGTGCCAGCACTAGCGGGAGAGGAGATACGCAGTATTTT
CASTSGRGDTQYF
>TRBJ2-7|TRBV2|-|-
TGTGCCAGCAGGCCGACTAAGAGGTGGGCCTACGAGCAGTACTTC
CASRPTKRWAYEQYF
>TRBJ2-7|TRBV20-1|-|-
TGCAGTGCTTCCACAACCGGGGGCGGGAACACCTACGAGCAGTACTTC
CSASTTGGGNTYEQYF
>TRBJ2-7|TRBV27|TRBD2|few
TGTGCCAGCCGAAATCTAGCGGGAGGGCTCTACGAGCAGTACTTC
CASRNLAGGLYEQYF
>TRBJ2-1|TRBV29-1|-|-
TGCAGCATTGAATGGGGCACTAAGCAGTTCTTC
CSIEWGTKQFF
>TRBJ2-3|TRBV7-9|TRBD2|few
TGTGCCAGCAGCTTGGGGAGGGACCTTTTAAGCACAGATACGCAGTATTTT
CASSLGRDLLSTDTQYF
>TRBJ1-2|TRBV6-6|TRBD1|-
TGTGCCAGCAATCTGATGACAGGGGGGTATGGCTACACCTTC
CASNLMTGGYGYTF
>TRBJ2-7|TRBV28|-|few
TGTGCCAGCAGTTTCACGGGGGTTAGGGACGAGCAGTACTTC
CASSFTGVRDEQYF
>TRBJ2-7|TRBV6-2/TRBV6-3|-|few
TGTGCCAGCGGCGAGGGAGGAAGACCCTACGAGCAGTACTTC
CASGEGGRPYEQYF
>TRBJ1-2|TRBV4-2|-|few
TGTGCCAGCAGCCAAGGGGGCGGAGGACGCTACACCTTC
CASSQGGGGRYTF
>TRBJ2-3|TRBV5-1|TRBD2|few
TGCGCCAGCACGACTAGCGGGACCCGAGATACGCAGTATTTT
CASTTSGTRDTQYF
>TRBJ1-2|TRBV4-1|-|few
TGCGCCAGCAGCCAAGGGGGAGCTAACTATGGCTACACCTTC
CASSQGGANYGYTF
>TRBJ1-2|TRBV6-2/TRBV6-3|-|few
TGTGCCAGCAGTTACCCCGGGGCAGGGGCGGACTATGGCTACACCTTC
CASSYPGAGADYGYTF
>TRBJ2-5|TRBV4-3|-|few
TGCGCCAGCAGCCAAGATATTGAAGAGACCCAGTACTTC
CASSQDIEETQYF
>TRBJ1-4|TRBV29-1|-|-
TGCAGCGTGGTAGGCAGTCTTAATGAAAAACTGTTTTTT
CSVVGSLNEKLFF
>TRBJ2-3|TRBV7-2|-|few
TGTGCCAGCAGCAGACCCCTAGATCAAAATACGCAGTATTTT
CASSRPLDQNTQYF
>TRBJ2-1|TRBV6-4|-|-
TGTGCCAGCAGTCCTTCAGGGGTCGGCTACAATGAGCAGTTCTTC
CASSPSGVGYNEQFF
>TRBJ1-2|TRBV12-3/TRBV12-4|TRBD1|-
TGTGCCAGCACAAACAGGGGTAGCTACACCTTC
CASTNRGSYTF
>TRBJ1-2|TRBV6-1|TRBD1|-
TGTGCCAGCCTCGGACAGGTAAGCGGCTACACCTTC
CASLGQVSGYTF
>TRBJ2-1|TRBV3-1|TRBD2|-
TGTGCCAGCAGATCCCATAGCGGGAGCTCTCGGGAGCAGTTCTTC
CASRSHSGSSREQFF
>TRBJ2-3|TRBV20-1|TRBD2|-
TGCAGTGCTGAGGGAATTATAGCGGGGGGGCTGACAGATACGCAGTATTTT
CSAEGIIAGGLTDTQYF
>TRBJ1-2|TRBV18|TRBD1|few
TGTGCCAGCTCACCAGACAGGGAATCGGATGGCTACACCTTC
CASSPDRESDGYTF
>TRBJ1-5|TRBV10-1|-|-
TGCGCCAGCGGACAGACCCATAGCAATCAGCCCCAGCATTTT
CASGQTHSNQPQHF
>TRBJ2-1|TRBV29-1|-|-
TGCAGCGGATCCGGGACACCGGCCTCTTACAATGAGCAGTTCTTC
CSGSGTPASYNEQFF
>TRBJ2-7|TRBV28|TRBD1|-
TGTGCCAGCAGTCCCAACCTCGAGACAGGGAAGCGCCCCTACGAGCAGTACTTC
CASSPNLETGKRPYEQYF
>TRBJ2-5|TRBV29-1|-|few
TGCAGCGTTGCAGCGGAGGGGCGAGAGACCCAGTACTTC
CSVAAEGRETQYF